This T cell receptor beta chain was sequenced during a study of blood T cell repertoires in COVID-19. Study-level information: COVID-19 samples collected from the United States, Italy and Spain covered acute and convalescent phases.

This clone has only one observation. Clones were read by immunoSEQ multiplex PCR, and TCRdb kept only the in-frame ones, dropping some. The data contain about 330,000 clones, over 75% of them singletons. Participants came from some 23 US areas, aged roughly 18 to 100 years. Categorization into cohorts depended on clinical history that participants reported. Cohort 3 donors were reported recovered after two negative PCRs, clearance, or symptom resolution. Germline assignment: CDR1 LNHDA and CDR2 SQIVND (reference sequence). CDR3 length: 13 amino acids. The V and J ends lost 0 bases and 1 base respectively, with 3 bases between them.

The chain is built from TRBV19 and TRBJ1-1; D unclear. Sequenced input: PBMCs or T cells enriched from blood (not recorded which). This clonotype was obtained from a young woman who had recovered from COVID-19. CDR3 protein: CASSIDGNTEAFF. The DNA of the CDR3 is TGTGCCAGTAGTATAGACGGGAACACTGAAGCTTTCTTT.